Given below is one T cell receptor beta chain in context. This clonotype was recorded a few times. The clone's antigen remains unknown. No clone much larger than this one lies a single base away; base qualities are absent. The data originate from a study of patients and donors after allogeneic stem cell transplantation (TCRdb year 2020). Library method: RT-PCR. For sequencing, a NextSeq 550 was employed. TCRdb reran the public reads through fastp at Q25 and MiXCR, keeping productive beta chains. Entries that share a CDR3 protein sequence are merged under the most common genes and DNA. The sample table shows some 230,000 distinct CDR3 sequences, and roughly 15% are seen once. Under 14% of the sample lies in the top ten. In the germline V gene, CDR1 corresponds to SGDLS and CDR2 to YYNGEE. The CDR3 runs 15 residues from the cysteine to the phenylalanine. Only CDR3 DNA remains: 45 bases, in frame from the first base. At the junction V is shortened by 2 bases and J by 8 bases, with 17 bases in between.

Sequenced: blood, either unsorted or a sorted T cell fraction (not recorded which). The chain links TRBV9 with TRBJ2-1, with no reliable assignment of the D segment. This receptor was obtained from a human donor who was either an allogeneic HSCT recipient or a stem cell or donor lymphocyte infusion donor (not recorded which). It is not recorded whose cells these are; they may come from a transplant donor. CDR3 reads: CASSVNPYPVDEQFF. Here is the DNA: TGTGCCAGCAGCGTCAATCCCTATCCGGTAGATGAGCAGTTCTTC.